A selection of T cell receptor beta chains follows, all from one sample in a study of blood T cell repertoires in COVID-19. Some clones are missing from TCRdb's copy, which holds only in-frame ones; the method was immunoSEQ multiplex PCR. Here the sample spans some 200,000 clones, approximately 90% being singletons. Sequences were obtained from peripheral blood. These receptors originate from a woman under 30 who had recovered from COVID-19. Each CDR3 is given with its conserved first and last residue. The order of the fields is CDR3 DNA, CDR3 protein, clone size, V gene, J gene, D gene. A D gene is named only where the DNA matches it firmly. Clone size is not always given. Where it is, it says once, few, many or a class for expanded clones.

TGTGCCAGCAGCTTAATGGATTACAGGCGCGGCTACACCTTC	CASSLMDYRRGYTF	once	TRBV7-2	TRBJ1-2	NA
TGTGCCAGCAGCTATACTAGCGGGGGGGGAACCGGGGAGCTGTTTTTT	CASSYTSGGGTGELFF	NA	TRBV5-4	TRBJ2-2	TRBD2
TGTGCCAGCAGTGACGGGACAGGGAACACCGGGGAGCTGTTTTTT	CASSDGTGNTGELFF	NA	TRBV6-4	TRBJ2-2	TRBD1
TGCGCCAGCAGCACCACAGGGCTGACCTACGAGCAGTACTTC	CASSTTGLTYEQYF	NA	TRBV5-1	TRBJ2-7	NA
TGCAGTGCTAGTAAACGGGAGCGGGGAAGCACAGATACGCAGTATTTT	CSASKRERGSTDTQYF	NA	TRBV20-1	TRBJ2-3	TRBD2
TGTGCCAGCAGCCCTTCGGTAGGAGAGTATGGCTACACCTTC	CASSPSVGEYGYTF	NA	TRBV11-2	TRBJ1-2	NA
TGTGCCAGCAGGGTGTTAGGGGGCATGTACGAGCAGTACTTC	CASRVLGGMYEQYF	NA	TRBV27	TRBJ2-7	TRBD1
TGTGCCAGCCGGGGAGGGAAAGGTAGTGGCTACACCTTC	CASRGGKGSGYTF	NA	TRBV19	TRBJ1-2	NA
TGTGCCAGCAGCTTAGGTCGGGACAGGGTTTTAAACGAGCAGTACTTC	CASSLGRDRVLNEQYF	NA	TRBV7-2	TRBJ2-7	TRBD1
TGCGCCACCACAGGGGGATATGACGGGGAGCTGTTTTTT	CATTGGYDGELFF	NA	TRBV5-1	TRBJ2-2	TRBD1
TGTGCCAGCACCCCGATCTTTACGACATACAATGAGCAGTTCTTC	CASTPIFTTYNEQFF	NA	TRBV27	TRBJ2-1	NA